This T cell receptor beta chain was captured by sequencing in a study of shared clonotypes between healthy human individuals. Study-level points and caveats: Relative to memory subsets, naive subsets generally showed larger estimated richness. Sequencing depth was predicted to influence how clonotypes are shared among donors.

Produced via immunoSEQ multiplex PCR; TCRdb's table is partial and in-frame only. The table has roughly 2.2 million clones, roughly 92% seen once. Worth noting for this clone: The target antigen is unknown.

Deletions cut 5 bases from V and 7 bases from J, with 10 bases between. This CDR3 comprises 12 residues. Germline CDR1 MGHDK, CDR2 SYGVNS. The source is a man between 18 and 35 years old in good health. Some clones in this sample may be carry-over from other donors' samples. Sample: naive CD4+ T cells from PBMCs. Subset meaning: CD45RA+ positively selected. The genes are TRBV25-1 and TRBJ2-3, with D unclear. Here the CDR3 reads CASSTQLNTQYF. DNA for the CDR3: TGTGCCAGCAGTACCCAGCTTAATACGCAGTATTTT.